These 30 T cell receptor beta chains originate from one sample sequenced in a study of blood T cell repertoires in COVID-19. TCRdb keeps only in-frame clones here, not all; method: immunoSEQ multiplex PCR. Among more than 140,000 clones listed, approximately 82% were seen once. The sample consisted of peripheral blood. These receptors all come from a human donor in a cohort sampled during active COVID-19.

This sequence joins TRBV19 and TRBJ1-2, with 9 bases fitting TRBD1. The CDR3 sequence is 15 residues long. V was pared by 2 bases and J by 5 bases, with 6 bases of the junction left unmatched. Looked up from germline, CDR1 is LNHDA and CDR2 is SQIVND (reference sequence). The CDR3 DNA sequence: TGTGCCAGTAGTATACGGACAGGGGTACGGTATGGCTACACCTTC. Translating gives CASSIRTGVRYGYTF.

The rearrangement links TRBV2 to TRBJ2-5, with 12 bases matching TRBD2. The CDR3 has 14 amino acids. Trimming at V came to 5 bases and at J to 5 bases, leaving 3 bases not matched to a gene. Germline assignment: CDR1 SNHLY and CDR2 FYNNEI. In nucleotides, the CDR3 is TGTGCCAGCAGTTGGACTAGCGGGATTGAGACCCAGTACTTC. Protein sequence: CASSWTSGIETQYF. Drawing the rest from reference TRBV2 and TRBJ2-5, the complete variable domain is EPEVTQTPSHQVTQMGQEVILRCVPISNHLYFYWYRQILGQKVEFLVSFYNNEISEKSEIFDDQFSVERPDGSNFTLKIRSTKLEDSAMYFCASSWTSGIETQYFGPGTRLLVL.

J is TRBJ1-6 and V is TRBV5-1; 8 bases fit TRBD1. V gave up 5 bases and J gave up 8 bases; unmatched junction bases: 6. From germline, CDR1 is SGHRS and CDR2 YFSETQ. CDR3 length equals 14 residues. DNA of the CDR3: TGCGCCAGCAGTTTTGGACAGGGCGATTCACCCCTCCACTTT. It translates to CASSFGQGDSPLHF.

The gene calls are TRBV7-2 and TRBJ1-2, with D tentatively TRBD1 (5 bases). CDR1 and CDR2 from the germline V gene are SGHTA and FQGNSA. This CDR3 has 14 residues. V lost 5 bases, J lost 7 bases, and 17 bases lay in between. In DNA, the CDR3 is TGTGCCAGCAGCATCGACAGCCCCAGGCCTGGCTACACCTTC. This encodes CASSIDSPRPGYTF.

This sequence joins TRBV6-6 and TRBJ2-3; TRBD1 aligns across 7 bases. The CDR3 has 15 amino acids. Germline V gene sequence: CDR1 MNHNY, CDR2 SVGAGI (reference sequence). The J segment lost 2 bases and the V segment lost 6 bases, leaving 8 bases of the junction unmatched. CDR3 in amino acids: CASSLGQAPTDTQYF. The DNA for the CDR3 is TGTGCCAGCAGCTTAGGACAGGCCCCCACAGATACGCAGTATTTT.

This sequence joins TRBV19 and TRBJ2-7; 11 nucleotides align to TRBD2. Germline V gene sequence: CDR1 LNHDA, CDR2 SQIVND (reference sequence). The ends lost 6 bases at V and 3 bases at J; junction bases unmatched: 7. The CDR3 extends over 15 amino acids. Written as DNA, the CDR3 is TGTGCCAGTAGACAAGTAGCGGGAGGGGGCTACGAGCAGTACTTC. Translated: CASRQVAGGGYEQYF.

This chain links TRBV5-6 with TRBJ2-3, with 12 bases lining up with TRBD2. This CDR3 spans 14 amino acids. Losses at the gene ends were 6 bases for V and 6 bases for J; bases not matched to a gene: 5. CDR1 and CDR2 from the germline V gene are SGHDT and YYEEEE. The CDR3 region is CASKSLAGGDTQYF. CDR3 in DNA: TGTGCCAGCAAGTCGCTAGCGGGAGGGGATACGCAGTATTTT.

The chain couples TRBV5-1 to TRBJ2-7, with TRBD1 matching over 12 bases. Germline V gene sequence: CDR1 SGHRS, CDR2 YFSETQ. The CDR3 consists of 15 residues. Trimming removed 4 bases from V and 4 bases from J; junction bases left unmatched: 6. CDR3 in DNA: TGCGCCAGCAGCCCGGGACAGGGGGCGTATTACGAGCAGTACTTC. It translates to CASSPGQGAYYEQYF.

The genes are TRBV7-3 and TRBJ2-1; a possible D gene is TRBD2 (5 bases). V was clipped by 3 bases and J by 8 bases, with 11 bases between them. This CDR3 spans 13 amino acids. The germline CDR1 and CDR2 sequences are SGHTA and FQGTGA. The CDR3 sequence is CASSLSGLDEQFF. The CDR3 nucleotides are TGTGCCAGCAGCTTGAGCGGACTTGATGAGCAGTTCTTC.

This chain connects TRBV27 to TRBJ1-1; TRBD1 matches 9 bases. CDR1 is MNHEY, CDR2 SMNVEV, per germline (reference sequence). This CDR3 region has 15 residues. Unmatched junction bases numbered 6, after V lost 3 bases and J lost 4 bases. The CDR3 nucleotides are TGTGCCAGCAGTTTGGGGGACAGGGTGGTCACTGAAGCTTTCTTT. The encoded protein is CASSLGDRVVTEAFF.

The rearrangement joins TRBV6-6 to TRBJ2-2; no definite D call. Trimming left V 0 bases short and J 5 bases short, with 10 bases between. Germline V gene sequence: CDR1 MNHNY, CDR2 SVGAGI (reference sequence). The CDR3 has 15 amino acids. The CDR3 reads CASSYSRSATGELFF. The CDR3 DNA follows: TGTGCCAGCAGTTACTCGCGGAGCGCGACCGGGGAGCTGTTTTTT.

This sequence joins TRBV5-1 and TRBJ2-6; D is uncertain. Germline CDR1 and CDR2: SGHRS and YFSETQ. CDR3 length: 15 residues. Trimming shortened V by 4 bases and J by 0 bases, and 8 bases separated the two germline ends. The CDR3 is CASSPHTSGANVLTF. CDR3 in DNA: TGCGCCAGCAGCCCACACACCTCTGGGGCCAACGTCCTGACTTTC.

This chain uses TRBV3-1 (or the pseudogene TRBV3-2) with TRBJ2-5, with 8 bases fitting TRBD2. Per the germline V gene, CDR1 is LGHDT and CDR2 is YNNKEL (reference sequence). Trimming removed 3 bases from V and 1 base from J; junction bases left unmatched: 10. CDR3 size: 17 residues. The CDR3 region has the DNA TGTGCCAGCAGCCAGGGGCCTCCAACTAGCGGCCAAGAGACCCAGTACTTC. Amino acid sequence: CASSQGPPTSGQETQYF.

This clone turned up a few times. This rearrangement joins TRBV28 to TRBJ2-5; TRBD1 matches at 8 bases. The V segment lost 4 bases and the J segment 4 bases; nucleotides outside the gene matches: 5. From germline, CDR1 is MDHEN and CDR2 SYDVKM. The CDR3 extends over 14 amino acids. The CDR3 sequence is CASSYATGVETQYF. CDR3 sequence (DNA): TGTGCCAGCAGTTACGCGACAGGGGTAGAGACCCAGTACTTC.

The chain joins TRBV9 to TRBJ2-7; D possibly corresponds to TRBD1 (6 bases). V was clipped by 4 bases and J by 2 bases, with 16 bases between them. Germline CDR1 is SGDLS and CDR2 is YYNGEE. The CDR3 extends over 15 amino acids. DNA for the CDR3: TGTGCCAGCAGCTTAAGGGACACCTTACCCTACGAGCAGTACTTC. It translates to CASSLRDTLPYEQYF.

CDR3 amino acids: CATTRQGTTYGYTF. The CDR3 DNA reads TGTGCCACCACCCGACAGGGGACTACCTATGGCTACACCTTC. This chain joins TRBV15 and TRBJ1-2; TRBD1 aligns across 8 bases. The CDR3 is 14 amino acids. Germline values: CDR1 LNHNV, CDR2 YYDKDF (reference sequence). Trimming took 7 bases from V and 4 from J; bases not matched to a gene: 8.

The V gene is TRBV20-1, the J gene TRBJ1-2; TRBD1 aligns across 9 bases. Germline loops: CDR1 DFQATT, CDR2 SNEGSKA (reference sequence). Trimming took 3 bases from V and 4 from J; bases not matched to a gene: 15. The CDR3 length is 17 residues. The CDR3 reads CSASMAGTGNLFYGYTF. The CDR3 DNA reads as TGCAGTGCTAGTATGGCCGGGACAGGGAATCTTTTCTATGGCTACACCTTC.

DNA for the CDR3: TGTGCCAGCAGTTTATCGGGGGGGGTAGGCTATGGCTACACCTTC. Amino acids: CASSLSGGVGYGYTF. The V call is TRBV27, the J call TRBJ1-2; weak D call: TRBD1 (5 bases). V was trimmed by 0 bases and J by 4 bases, leaving 12 bases between them. CDR3 size: 15 residues. Per germline, CDR1 MNHEY and CDR2 SMNVEV (reference sequence).

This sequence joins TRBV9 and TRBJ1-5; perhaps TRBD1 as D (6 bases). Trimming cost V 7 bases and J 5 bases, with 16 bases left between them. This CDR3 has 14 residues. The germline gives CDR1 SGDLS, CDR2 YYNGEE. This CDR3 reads CASSRDTEYQPQHF. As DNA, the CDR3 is TGTGCCAGCTCCCGGGACACCGAATATCAGCCCCAGCATTTT.

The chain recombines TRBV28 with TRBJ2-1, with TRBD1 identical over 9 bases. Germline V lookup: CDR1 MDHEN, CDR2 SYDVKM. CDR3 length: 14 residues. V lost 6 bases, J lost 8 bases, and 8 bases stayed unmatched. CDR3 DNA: TGTGCCAGCAGACGGACAGGGGTTTATGATGAGCAGTTCTTC. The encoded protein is CASRRTGVYDEQFF.

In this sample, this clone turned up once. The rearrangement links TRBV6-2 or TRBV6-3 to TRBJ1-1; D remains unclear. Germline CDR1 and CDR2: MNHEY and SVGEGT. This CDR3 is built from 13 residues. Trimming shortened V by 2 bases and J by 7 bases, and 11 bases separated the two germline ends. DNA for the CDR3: TGTGCCAGCAGTTACCTCCGGGGTGGTGAAGCTTTCTTT. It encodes CASSYLRGGEAFF.

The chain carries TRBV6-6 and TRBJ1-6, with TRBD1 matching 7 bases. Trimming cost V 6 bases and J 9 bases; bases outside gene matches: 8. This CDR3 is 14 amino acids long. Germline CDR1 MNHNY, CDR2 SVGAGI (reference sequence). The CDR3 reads CASSYGTDRSPLHF. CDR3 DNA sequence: TGTGCCAGCAGCTATGGGACAGATCGTTCACCCCTCCACTTT.

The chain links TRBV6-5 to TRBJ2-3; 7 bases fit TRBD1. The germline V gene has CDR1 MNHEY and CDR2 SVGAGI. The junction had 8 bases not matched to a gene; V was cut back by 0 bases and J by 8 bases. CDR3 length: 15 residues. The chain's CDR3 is CASSYSGQWDPTQYF. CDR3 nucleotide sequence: TGTGCCAGCAGTTACTCGGGACAGTGGGATCCTACGCAGTATTTT.

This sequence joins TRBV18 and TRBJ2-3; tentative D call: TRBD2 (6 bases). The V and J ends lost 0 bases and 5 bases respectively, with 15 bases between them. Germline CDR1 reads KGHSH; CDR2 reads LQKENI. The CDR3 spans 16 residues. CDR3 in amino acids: CASSPPGTGSGDTQYF. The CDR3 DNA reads TGTGCCAGCTCACCACCGGGGACTGGGTCGGGAGATACGCAGTATTTT.

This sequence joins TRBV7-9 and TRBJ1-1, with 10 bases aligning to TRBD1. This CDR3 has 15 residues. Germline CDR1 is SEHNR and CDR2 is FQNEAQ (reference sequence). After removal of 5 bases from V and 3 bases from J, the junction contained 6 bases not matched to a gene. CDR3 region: CASSVRDRGYTEAFF. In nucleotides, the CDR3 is TGTGCCAGCAGCGTCCGGGACAGGGGTTACACTGAAGCTTTCTTT.

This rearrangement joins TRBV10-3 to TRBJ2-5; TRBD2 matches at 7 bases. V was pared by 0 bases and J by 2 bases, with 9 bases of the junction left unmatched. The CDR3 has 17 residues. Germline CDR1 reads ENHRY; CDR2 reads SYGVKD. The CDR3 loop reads CAISESLAGGGQETQYF. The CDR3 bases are TGTGCCATCAGTGAGTCTTTGGCTGGCGGGGGACAAGAGACCCAGTACTTC.

The CDR3 coding sequence is TGTGCCACCAGCGCCCGACTAGGGAGCTCCTACGAGCAGTACTTC. Protein product: CATSARLGSSYEQYF. The V call is TRBV15, the J call TRBJ2-7; a weak D match, TRBD2 (6 bases). This CDR3 spans 15 amino acids. Germline-derived CDR1 and CDR2 are LNHNV and YYDKDF (reference sequence). The ends were cut back, 5 bases at V and 0 bases at J, with 14 bases in the middle.

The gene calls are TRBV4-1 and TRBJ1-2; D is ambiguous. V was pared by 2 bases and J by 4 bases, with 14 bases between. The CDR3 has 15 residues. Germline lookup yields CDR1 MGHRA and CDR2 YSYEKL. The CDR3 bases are TGCGCCAGCAGCCAACCCCGCGGGGTCGGCTATGGCTACACCTTC. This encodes CASSQPRGVGYGYTF.

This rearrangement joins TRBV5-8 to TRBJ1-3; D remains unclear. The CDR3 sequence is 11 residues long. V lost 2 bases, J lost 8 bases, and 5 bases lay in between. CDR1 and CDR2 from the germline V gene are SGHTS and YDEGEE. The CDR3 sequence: CASSFLYTIYF. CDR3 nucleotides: TGTGCCAGCAGCTTCCTATACACCATATATTTT.

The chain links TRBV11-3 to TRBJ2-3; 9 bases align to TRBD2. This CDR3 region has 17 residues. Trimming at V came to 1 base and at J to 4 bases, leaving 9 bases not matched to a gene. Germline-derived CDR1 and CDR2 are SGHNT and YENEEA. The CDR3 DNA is TGTGCCAGCAGCTTAGGAAGGGTAGCGGGAGTTGCAGATACGCAGTATTTT. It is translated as CASSLGRVAGVADTQYF.